This TCR beta chain derives from a study of cytomegalovirus exposure and HLA in healthy donors. About the research overall: HLA-typed donors were the source of 90 million or so unique TCRs, which an early data release held. The study placed roughly four fifths of its 398 genotyped donors in the Caucasian-associated ancestry cluster. General study findings and limits: Listed as cytomegalovirus-associated were more than 150 TCR beta chains.

To note about this clone: Its antigen is undetermined.

J gave up 7 bases and V 0 bases, and 5 bases lay outside the gene matches. Germline V gene lookup returns CDR1 SGHRS and CDR2 YFSETQ. The CDR3 sequence is 15 residues long. 60 Vbeta and 13 Jbeta primers were used in PCR. Data came from immunoSEQ multiplex PCR; TCRdb stores just in-frame clones and leaves some out. The data hold about 130,000 clones, with 80% observed a single time. Sequencing input: PBMCs. The source is a male donor in good health and CMV-seronegative. The chain couples TRBV5-1 to TRBJ1-5, with 9 bases matching TRBD1. This chain's CDR3 is CASSLVTGGGQPQHF. The CDR3 DNA sequence: TGCGCCAGCAGCTTGGTAACAGGGGGCGGACAGCCCCAGCATTTT.